This paragraph covers one T cell receptor beta chain sequence. PCR involved 60 Vbeta and 13 Jbeta primers. Clones were sequenced by immunoSEQ multiplex PCR, and TCRdb holds only the in-frame ones, with some missing. The table includes tens of thousands of clones, roughly 80% detected once. This CDR3 comprises 15 residues. Germline V gives CDR1 SNHLY, CDR2 FYNNEI. Trimming shortened V by 1 base and J by 4 bases, and 13 bases separated the two germline ends. This entry comes from a study of cytomegalovirus exposure and HLA in healthy donors. Sequencing was performed on PBMCs. The clonotype originates from a woman aged 30 to 39 in good health and CMV-seronegative. The V gene is TRBV2, the J gene TRBJ1-2; no definite D call. This chain's CDR3 is CASSEGSAASYGYTF. In nucleotides, the CDR3 is TGTGCCAGCAGTGAAGGGTCCGCTGCCAGCTATGGCTACACCTTC.